This paragraph reports one T cell receptor beta chain. Its antigen is not identified. This specimen belongs to a study of CD8 T cells in ankylosing spondylitis. Trimming removed 0 bases from V and 1 base from J, with 9 bases in between. The CDR3 runs to 15 residues. The V gene's germline CDR1 is KGHSH and CDR2 LQKENI. Overall study results and limits: Those disease-linked clones were CD8+; they were also relatively rare in peripheral blood. A number of the motif variants had already been described in reactive arthritis synovial fluid and blood. From matched ankylosing spondylitis synovial fluid, disease-linked clones were reportedly recovered at significantly enriched levels. Several highly homologous variants made up a TCR beta motif, and this motif appeared characteristic of ankylosing spondylitis blood.

TCRdb recomputed calls from the 5' RACE reads with MiXCR, one row per CDR3 protein. The data hold roughly 120,000 distinct CDR3 sequences, with about 7% observed a single time. The rearrangement joins TRBV18 to TRBJ1-1; perhaps TRBD1 as D (6 bases). The sequencing input was blood, either unsorted or a sorted T cell fraction (not recorded which). The clonotype was recovered from a male donor with ankylosing spondylitis or in good health (not recorded which). The CDR3 coding sequence is TGTGCCAGCTCACCACCCGGACAGCCGAACACTGAAGCTTTCTTT. This gives the protein CASSPPGQPNTEAFF.